What follows is one T cell receptor (beta chain) and its context. Its antigen is as yet unknown. This sample was taken from a study of post-analysis software for immune sequencing data. Every TCR beta cDNA library bore unique molecular identifiers. T cells, about 0.95 to 11 million of them, yielded some 500,000 cDNA molecules. TCRdb used MiXCR to reprocess the PCR reads, holding one entry per CDR3 protein. The sample has more than 450,000 distinct CDR3 sequences, 30% to 40% seen once. Whole-study findings and limits: F-measure co-clustering was strong for batch-matched samples. Normalized Chao1 diversity was significantly lower in multiple sclerosis patients than in controls.

This receptor was identified in a girl between 2 and 17 years old with multiple sclerosis. The sample was blood.

The CDR3 bases are TGTGCCAGCACCATGGGGGGGTTCGGGGACACTGAAGCTTTCTTT. Residues: CASTMGGFGDTEAFF. The chain combines TRBV6-5 with TRBJ1-1; perhaps TRBD1 as D (5 bases). Per germline, CDR1 MNHEY and CDR2 SVGAGI. V was pared by 7 bases and J by 3 bases, with 18 bases between. CDR3 length: 15 amino acids.